These 2 T cell receptor beta chains were sequenced from one sample in a study of control samples from healthy donors and cancer patients (dated by TCRdb to 2019 to 2021). Libraries were constructed by the immunoSEQ multiplex PCR assay. Here the immuneACCESS table is served through TCRdb, limited to in-frame sequences with V and J called. Missing clones are a known gap in these copies; in checked studies unresolved V genes cover under half, and the rest lacks a known reason. A total of about 82,000 clones appear in this sample, around 87% of them only once. The ten largest make up 15% to 25% of the sample. Source material: blood. The origin of the receptors is a man aged 45 to 65 in good health.

This clone was seen a few times. The chain couples TRBV30 to TRBJ1-3, with 9 bases matching TRBD1. Germline CDR1 GTSNPN, CDR2 SVGIG (reference sequence). The CDR3 totals 15 residues. The ends lost 3 bases at V and 3 bases at J; junction bases unmatched: 6. CDR3 sequence: CAWRPRTGVGNTIYF. The CDR3 DNA reads as TGTGCCTGGAGGCCGAGGACAGGGGTTGGAAACACCATATATTTT.

This chain uses TRBV5-1 with TRBJ1-1; D unresolved. Germline V gene data show CDR1 as SGHRS and CDR2 as YFSETQ. CDR3 length: 14 amino acids. V lost 1 base to trimming and J lost 1 base, with 8 bases between them. CDR3 region: CASSLMGQNTEAFF. The CDR3 DNA reads as TGCGCCAGCAGCTTGATGGGTCAGAACACTGAAGCTTTCTTT.